The 6 T cell receptor beta chains below all came from one sample that was sequenced in a study of T cells in Graves' hyperthyroidism and ophthalmopathy. It was RNA transcripts that yielded the amplified TCR beta CDR3 regions. An initial round of RT-PCR targeting the TCR CDR3 relied on the HTBI primer set. TCRdb reprocessed the multiplex PCR reads via MiXCR and lists one record per CDR3 protein. Counted here are about 370,000 distinct CDR3 sequences, about 15% occurring once; the ten biggest clones make up approximately 19%. Sequencing was performed on blood. These receptors all stem from an older woman with Graves' ophthalmopathy.

This clonotype was seen a few times. The rearrangement uses TRBV28 and TRBJ2-5; D not certain. With 5 bases removed from V and 4 bases from J, the gap between germline ends came to 5 bases. This CDR3 spans 11 amino acids. From germline, CDR1 is MDHEN and CDR2 SYDVKM. CDR3 sequence reads: CASSDLETQYF. The CDR3 bases are TGTGCCAGCAGTGATTTAGAGACCCAGTACTTC.

In its sample, this clonotype was seen many times. The chain couples TRBV7-2 to TRBJ2-7; D remains unclear. This CDR3 region has 15 residues. The germline gives CDR1 SGHTA, CDR2 FQGNSA. Trimming took off 3 bases at V and 3 bases at J, with 15 bases between the two ends. The CDR3 here is CASSFLLDGDYEQYF. The CDR3 DNA sequence: TGTGCCAGCAGCTTCCTTCTGGACGGAGACTACGAGCAGTACTTC.

This chain links TRBV29-1 with TRBJ2-3; no firm D call. Germline-derived CDR1 and CDR2 are SQVTM and ANQGSEA. The CDR3 is 14 amino acids. The V end lost 6 bases, the J end lost 0 bases, and 13 bases lay between the germline ends. CDR3 sequence (DNA): TGCAGCGTCGACGGCGGCCCAAGCACAGATACGCAGTATTTT. Its translation: CSVDGGPSTDTQYF.

In its sample, this clonotype was seen many times. The chain combines TRBV7-9 with TRBJ2-1; no definite D call. V was pared by 5 bases and J by 2 bases, with 13 bases between. Germline-derived CDR1 and CDR2 are SEHNR and FQNEAQ (reference sequence). The CDR3 covers 15 residues. In DNA form, the CDR3 reads TGTGCCAGCAGCCTTAGCAGGACGGCCTACAATGAGCAGTTCTTC. This gives the protein CASSLSRTAYNEQFF.

Ten or more counts support this clonotype. This chain links TRBV12-3 or TRBV12-4 with TRBJ2-1, with no clear D. Trimming removed 6 bases from V and 6 bases from J, with 9 bases in between. The CDR3 loop spans 12 amino acids. The CDR3 here is CASSPVGNEQFF. The CDR3 region has the DNA TGTGCCAGCAGCCCAGTGGGCAATGAGCAGTTCTTC.

In its sample, this clonotype was seen once. The chain uses TRBV19 and TRBJ1-4, with a weak D call TRBD1 (6 bases). Germline V lookup: CDR1 LNHDA, CDR2 SQIVND (reference sequence). Trimming shortened V by 5 bases and J by 4 bases, and 14 bases separated the two germline ends. CDR3 length equals 15 residues. CDR3 sequence reads: CASSVGQVFNEKLFF. Written as DNA, the CDR3 is TGTGCCAGTAGTGTGGGACAAGTCTTTAATGAAAAACTGTTTTTT.